A selection of T cell receptor beta chains follows, all from one sample in a study of radiation and T cells in renal cell carcinoma. Repertoires were generated with immunoSEQ multiplex PCR, while TCRdb's copy carries only in-frame clones and drops some. The sample records approximately 120,000 clones, approximately 78% being singletons. Sequencing was performed on blood, taken from a patient whose treatment included radiotherapy and nephrectomy. The source of these receptors is a woman aged 60 to 75 with renal cell carcinoma. Both conserved end residues are part of each CDR3. D genes are given only for firm matches. Some rows have no size entry. The others give once, few or many, or a class for an expanded clone.

D gene: .
clone size: .
V gene: TRBV6-6
J gene: TRBJ2-3
CDR3 protein: CASRRLGDTQYF
CDR3 DNA: TGTGCCAGCAGACGACTGGGGGATACGCAGTATTTT

D gene: .
clone size: .
V gene: TRBV6-5
J gene: TRBJ2-7
CDR3 protein: CASSYSQVGDEQYF
CDR3 DNA: TGTGCCAGCAGTTACTCACAGGTGGGGGACGAGCAGTACTTC

D gene: TRBD1
clone size: .
V gene: TRBV7-2
J gene: TRBJ1-2
CDR3 protein: CASSPTGGDYGYTF
CDR3 DNA: TGTGCCAGCAGCCCGACAGGGGGCGACTATGGCTACACCTTC

D gene: .
clone size: .
V gene: TRBV28
J gene: TRBJ2-1
CDR3 protein: CASSLSGQGTYNEQFF
CDR3 DNA: TGTGCCAGCAGTTTATCGGGCCAGGGAACCTACAATGAGCAGTTCTTC

D gene: .
clone size: .
V gene: TRBV7-9
J gene: TRBJ1-3
CDR3 protein: CASSLARGHPGNTIYF
CDR3 DNA: TGTGCCAGCAGCTTAGCGCGAGGTCACCCTGGAAACACCATATATTTT

D gene: TRBD1
clone size: once
V gene: TRBV5-1
J gene: TRBJ2-5
CDR3 protein: CASSGGQGFDMETQYF
CDR3 DNA: TGCGCCAGCAGCGGCGGACAGGGATTTGATATGGAGACCCAGTACTTC

D gene: .
clone size: .
V gene: TRBV5-5
J gene: TRBJ2-7
CDR3 protein: CASSPSTNPHSF
CDR3 DNA: TGTGCCAGCAGCCCATCGACTAACCCGCACAGCTTC

D gene: .
clone size: .
V gene: TRBV7-2
J gene: TRBJ1-2
CDR3 protein: CASSQGADGYTF
CDR3 DNA: TGTGCCAGCAGCCAAGGGGCGGATGGCTACACCTTC

D gene: .
clone size: .
V gene: TRBV27
J gene: TRBJ2-7
CDR3 protein: CASSLGGLHEQYF
CDR3 DNA: TGTGCCAGCAGTTTAGGGGGGCTCCACGAGCAGTACTTC

D gene: .
clone size: few
V gene: TRBV6-5
J gene: TRBJ1-3
CDR3 protein: CASSYSQGSGNTIYF
CDR3 DNA: TGTGCCAGCAGTTACTCGCAGGGGTCTGGAAACACCATATATTTT

D gene: .
clone size: .
V gene: TRBV7-9
J gene: TRBJ1-1
CDR3 protein: CASSLAGSAEAFF
CDR3 DNA: TGTGCCAGCAGCTTAGCGGGGTCGGCTGAAGCTTTCTTT

D gene: TRBD1
clone size: .
V gene: TRBV6-1
J gene: TRBJ2-1
CDR3 protein: CASSGQWDRGGEQFF
CDR3 DNA: TGTGCCAGCAGCGGCCAGTGGGACAGGGGGGGTGAGCAGTTCTTC

D gene: TRBD1
clone size: .
V gene: TRBV6-5
J gene: TRBJ2-7
CDR3 protein: CASRRTAGQGLRQYF
CDR3 DNA: TGTGCCAGCAGAAGAACCGCCGGACAGGGCCTTCGGCAGTACTTC